What follows are 29 T cell receptor beta chains derived from one specimen sequenced in a study of control samples from healthy donors and cancer patients. Clones were sequenced by immunoSEQ multiplex PCR, and TCRdb holds only the in-frame ones, with some missing. The data contain about 130,000 clones, roughly 94% of them singletons. The source material was PBMCs. The receptor source for this set is a man aged 60-69 years with colorectal cancer.

This rearrangement joins TRBV6-5 to TRBJ1-2, with D perhaps matching TRBD1 (5 bases). V dropped 4 bases and J dropped 3 bases, with 12 bases sitting between them. The CDR3 has 14 residues. CDR1 and CDR2 (germline): MNHEY, SVGAGI. CDR3 sequence (DNA): TGTGCCAGCAGTTCGCCCGGGACGGACTATGGCTACACCTTC. Translating gives CASSSPGTDYGYTF.

The chain links TRBV6-6 to TRBJ1-5; D is unresolved. The germline V and J ends were trimmed by 2 bases and 0 bases, with 8 bases remaining between them. Germline V gene lookup returns CDR1 MNHNY and CDR2 SVGAGI (reference sequence). The CDR3 has 15 amino acids. CDR3 residues: CASSYTYLSNQPQHF. For the CDR3, the DNA is TGTGCCAGCAGTTACACTTACCTTAGCAATCAGCCCCAGCATTTT.

J is TRBJ1-4 and V is TRBV5-4, with 7 nucleotides matching TRBD1. The CDR3 contains 14 residues. Trimming took 3 bases from V and 2 from J; bases not matched to a gene: 1. The germline V gene has CDR1 SGHNT and CDR2 YYREEE (reference sequence). CDR3 sequence: CASSSGGTNEKLFF. CDR3 bases: TGTGCCAGCAGCTCAGGGGGGACTAATGAAAAACTGTTTTTT. Looking up the rest from reference TRBV5-4 and TRBJ1-4 gives the full variable domain: ETGVTQSPTHLIKTRGQQVTLRCSSQSGHNTVSWYQQALGQGPQFIFQYYREEENGRGNFPPRFSGLQFPNYSSELNVNALELDDSALYLCASSSGGTNEKLFFGSGTQLSVL.

The chain carries TRBV5-1 and TRBJ2-7; the D is unclear. Germline V gene sequence: CDR1 SGHRS, CDR2 YFSETQ. The V end lost 4 bases, the J end lost 0 bases, and 5 bases lay between the germline ends. This CDR3 comprises 12 residues. The CDR3 loop is CASSPPSYEQYF. In nucleotides, the CDR3 is TGCGCCAGCAGCCCACCCTCCTACGAGCAGTACTTC.

The table lists this clone with a few counts. This chain connects TRBV30 to TRBJ2-7; 9 positions agree with TRBD1. The CDR3 length is 13 residues. The V gene end was trimmed by 4 bases and the J gene end by 4 bases; junction bases not matched to a gene: 5. CDR1 and CDR2 from the germline V gene are GTSNPN and SVGIG (reference sequence). The CDR3 region has the DNA TGTGCCTGGACCAGAGGGACAGGGTACGAGCAGTACTTC. It specifies CAWTRGTGYEQYF.

The V call is TRBV2, the J call TRBJ2-7, with no clear D. The CDR3 covers 13 residues. Germline CDR1 and CDR2: SNHLY and FYNNEI. Trimming pared 7 bases from V and 5 bases from J, leaving 15 bases between. The CDR3 nucleotides read TGTGCCAGCAAAAAAAACATCTGGGACGAGCAGTACTTC. Residues: CASKKNIWDEQYF.

A single count supports this clone. J is TRBJ1-1 and V is TRBV12-3 or TRBV12-4; D is ambiguous. CDR3 size: 13 residues. Trimming shortened V by 3 bases and J by 3 bases, and 8 bases separated the two germline ends. The CDR3 protein is CASSFAGDTEAFF. CDR3 nucleotides: TGTGCCAGCAGTTTTGCCGGGGACACTGAAGCTTTCTTT.

The chain joins TRBV4-3 to TRBJ1-5; D gene unclear. This CDR3 spans 13 amino acids. V was pared by 0 bases and J by 7 bases, with 7 bases between. Germline CDR1 reads LGHNA; CDR2 reads YSLEER. The CDR3 region is CASSQDHQQPQHF. As DNA, the CDR3 is TGCGCCAGCAGCCAAGATCATCAACAGCCCCAGCATTTT.

The chain has TRBV4-1 and TRBJ1-5; weak D call: TRBD1 (5 bases). V shed 0 bases and J shed 9 bases, with 15 bases lying between them. The V gene's germline CDR1 is MGHRA and CDR2 YSYEKL. The CDR3 has 15 residues. CDR3 coding DNA: TGCGCCAGCAGCCAAGACACAGGCGCCCTGGGGCCCCAGCATTTT. Translating gives CASSQDTGALGPQHF.

This chain connects TRBV29-1 to TRBJ1-3; D unclear. The CDR3 contains 11 residues. Per germline, CDR1 SQVTM and CDR2 ANQGSEA. V lost 6 bases and J 4 bases, leaving 7 bases between the germline ends. In nucleotides, the CDR3 is TGCAGCGTGGAATACGGAAACACCATATATTTT. Protein product: CSVEYGNTIYF.

The chain employs TRBV7-6 and TRBJ2-3; 10 nucleotides match TRBD2. The CDR3 runs to 16 residues. The V gene end was trimmed by 3 bases and the J gene end by 2 bases; junction bases not matched to a gene: 5. Germline CDR1 reads SGHVS; CDR2 reads FNYEAQ. The CDR3 region is CASSLFSGGNTDTQYF. In nucleotides, the CDR3 is TGTGCCAGCAGCTTGTTTAGCGGGGGGAACACAGATACGCAGTATTTT.

The J gene is TRBJ1-1, the V gene TRBV11-3; D may be TRBD1 (5 bases). CDR1 and CDR2 (germline): SGHNT, YENEEA. This CDR3 contains 13 residues. V dropped 5 bases and J dropped 2 bases, with 9 bases sitting between them. This chain's CDR3 is CASSRTGNTEAFF. The CDR3 nucleotides read TGTGCCAGCAGCCGCACAGGTAACACTGAAGCTTTCTTT. Based on the CDR3 plus reference TRBV11-3 and TRBJ1-1, the full variable domain is EAGVVQSPRYKIIEKKQPVAFWCNPISGHNTLYWYLQNLGQGPELLIRYENEEAVDDSQLPKDRFSAERLKGVDSTLKIQPAELGDSAVYLCASSRTGNTEAFFGQGTRLTVV.

The chain links TRBV5-1 to TRBJ2-5; D might be TRBD1 (5 bases). The CDR3 length is 14 residues. Germline V lookup: CDR1 SGHRS, CDR2 YFSETQ. The V gene lost 3 bases and the J gene lost 5 bases, with 14 bases spanning the gap. The CDR3 region is CASSWKGVDETQYF. Here the CDR3 DNA reads TGCGCCAGCAGCTGGAAAGGGGTGGATGAGACCCAGTACTTC.

The chain recombines TRBV7-2 with TRBJ2-5, with 7 bases matching TRBD2. V dropped 4 bases and J dropped 5; count of bases not matched to a gene: 4. Germline V gives CDR1 SGHTA, CDR2 FQGNSA. The CDR3 spans 13 residues. The CDR3 DNA sequence: TGTGCCAGCAGCTACGGACTAGTGGAGACCCAGTACTTC. Its protein is CASSYGLVETQYF.

CDR3 sequence: CASSEQGGNQPQHF. CDR3 nucleotides: TGTGCCAGCAGTGAACAGGGGGGCAATCAGCCCCAGCATTTT. V is TRBV2 and J is TRBJ1-5, with TRBD1 identical over 7 bases. Germline lookup yields CDR1 SNHLY and CDR2 FYNNEI. V dropped 2 bases and J dropped 2; count of bases not matched to a gene: 0. The CDR3 spans 14 residues. The complete variable domain, with remaining parts taken from reference TRBV2 and TRBJ1-5, reads EPEVTQTPSHQVTQMGQEVILRCVPISNHLYFYWYRQILGQKVEFLVSFYNNEISEKSEIFDDQFSVERPDGSNFTLKIRSTKLEDSAMYFCASSEQGGNQPQHFGDGTRLSIL.

This clone was recorded once. The rearrangement links TRBV4-3 to TRBJ2-7, with D possibly being TRBD1 (6 bases). V gave up 1 base and J gave up 2 bases, with 9 bases separating them. There are 14 residues in the CDR3. From germline, CDR1 is LGHNA and CDR2 YSLEER. The CDR3: CASSQGRGTYEQYF. The CDR3 bases are TGCGCCAGCAGCCAAGGAAGGGGGACCTACGAGCAGTACTTC.

The rearrangement uses TRBV5-8 and TRBJ1-5; the D is unclear. The CDR3 covers 17 residues. In germline, CDR1 is SGHTS, CDR2 YDEGEE. Trimming took off 3 bases at V and 5 bases at J, with 21 bases between the two ends. The CDR3 region has the DNA TGTGCCAGCAGCTCCTCTCCGGGCCCGAGAAGTTATCAGCCCCAGCATTTT. Protein sequence: CASSSSPGPRSYQPQHF. The full variable domain, in which reference TRBV5-8 and TRBJ1-5 provide the parts outside the CDR3, is EAGVTQSPTHLIKTRGQQATLRCSPISGHTSVYWYQQALGLGLQFLLWYDEGEERNRGNFPPRFSGRQFPNYSSELNVNALELEDSALYLCASSSSPGPRSYQPQHFGDGTRLSIL.

The CDR3, as DNA: TGTGCCAGCAGCCCTGGACAGGGGTCCTACAATGAGCAGTTCTTC. This translates into CASSPGQGSYNEQFF. The rearrangement links TRBV11-3 to TRBJ2-1, with 9 bases identical to TRBD1. The CDR3 extends over 15 amino acids. CDR1 is SGHNT and CDR2 is YENEEA in the germline V gene. Trimming took 5 bases from V and 1 from J; bases not matched to a gene: 3.

V gene TRBV30 combines with J gene TRBJ2-5; the D is unclear. CDR1 and CDR2 from the germline V gene are GTSNPN and SVGIG (reference sequence). V was trimmed by 7 bases and J by 2 bases, leaving 11 bases between them. CDR3 size: 12 residues. The CDR3 sequence is CASGLRQETQYF. CDR3 bases: TGTGCCTCCGGGCTACGGCAAGAGACCCAGTACTTC.

The chain combines TRBV3-1 (or the pseudogene TRBV3-2) with TRBJ2-7; D is tentatively TRBD1 or TRBD2 (7 bases each). V was pared by 6 bases and J by 1 base, with 13 bases between. The germline gives CDR1 LGHDT, CDR2 YNNKEL (reference sequence). The CDR3 extends over 14 amino acids. The CDR3 here is CASSRQGGSYEQYF. The CDR3 DNA reads as TGTGCCAGCAGTCGACAGGGAGGGTCCTACGAGCAGTACTTC.

This clone was detected only once. This rearrangement joins TRBV7-2 to TRBJ1-3; D is unresolved. CDR3 length equals 15 residues. Trimming removed 5 bases from V and 0 bases from J, with 11 bases in between. Germline assignment: CDR1 SGHTA and CDR2 FQGNSA. In DNA form, the CDR3 reads TGTGCCAGCAGCCCCCGACGGCTCTCTGGAAACACCATATATTTT. Translation gives CASSPRRLSGNTIYF. Based on the CDR3 plus reference TRBV7-2 and TRBJ1-3, the full variable domain is GAGVSQSPSNKVTEKGKDVELRCDPISGHTALYWYRQSLGQGLEFLIYFQGNSAPDKSGLPSDRFSAERTGGSVSTLTIQRTQQEDSAVYLCASSPRRLSGNTIYFGEGSWLTVV.

This clone was detected only once. V usage is TRBV11-2 and J usage is TRBJ2-4, with TRBD1 matching over 11 bases. Germline CDR1 is SGHAT and CDR2 is FQNNGV. The CDR3 contains 18 residues. V was clipped by 5 bases and J by 1 base; unmatched bases: 10. The CDR3 loop reads CASSPLRTGGEAKNIQYF. CDR3 nucleotides: TGTGCCAGCAGCCCCCTCCGGACAGGGGGCGAGGCCAAAAACATTCAGTACTTC.

This chain links TRBV19 with TRBJ2-1; a weak D match, TRBD2 (6 bases). V lost 4 bases and J lost 7, with 14 bases in between. CDR3 length: 14 residues. Germline CDR1 reads LNHDA; CDR2 reads SQIVND (reference sequence). This CDR3 reads CASSRSGSRNEQFF. The CDR3 coding sequence is TGTGCCAGTAGTAGGTCCGGGAGTAGGAATGAGCAGTTCTTC.

The rearrangement joins TRBV3-1 (or the pseudogene TRBV3-2) to TRBJ2-6; no reliable D call. The CDR3 is 15 amino acids. CDR1 is LGHDT and CDR2 is YNNKEL in the germline V gene (reference sequence). Deletions cut 8 bases from V and 0 bases from J, with 11 bases between. The CDR3: CASRQVGSGANVLTF. The CDR3 DNA is TGTGCCAGCCGGCAGGTAGGCTCTGGGGCCAACGTCCTGACTTTC.

On this clone: Other nucleotide sequences from this sample produce the same CDR3. The CDR3 region is CASSYSSTGELFF. In DNA, the CDR3 is TGTGCCAGCAGTTACTCGAGCACCGGGGAGCTGTTTTTT. The chain links TRBV6-5 to TRBJ2-2, with D unresolved. There are 13 residues in the CDR3. The germline gives CDR1 MNHEY, CDR2 SVGAGI. Trimming took 0 bases from V and 4 from J, leaving 3 bases between them.

The chain has TRBV6-5 and TRBJ2-2; possible D gene TRBD1, 6 bases. Per the germline V gene, CDR1 is MNHEY and CDR2 is SVGAGI. V lost 7 bases and J 0 bases, leaving 9 bases between the germline ends. CDR3 size: 14 residues. Here the CDR3 DNA reads TGTGCCAGCACCCGGACAGCGAACACCGGGGAGCTGTTTTTT. This sequence encodes CASTRTANTGELFF.

The chain links TRBV7-2 to TRBJ2-2, with D possibly matching TRBD1 (5 bases). The germline gives CDR1 SGHTA, CDR2 FQGNSA. Trimming took 1 base from V and 6 from J, leaving 6 bases between them. The CDR3 covers 13 residues. Here the CDR3 DNA reads TGTGCCAGCAGCTTAGAAGGGGCCGGGGAGCTGTTTTTT. This codes for CASSLEGAGELFF.

The rearrangement uses TRBV27 and TRBJ1-5; D remains unclear. The V gene's germline CDR1 is MNHEY and CDR2 SMNVEV (reference sequence). CDR3 size: 15 residues. The ends were cut back, 0 bases at V and 0 bases at J, with 6 bases in the middle. The CDR3 reads CASSLSTASNQPQHF. The CDR3 DNA is TGTGCCAGCAGTTTATCTACGGCTAGCAATCAGCCCCAGCATTTT.

This clone was seen a single time. CDR3 protein: CASSQETMVGGGGETQYF. For the CDR3, the DNA is TGCGCCAGCAGCCAAGAAACAATGGTGGGAGGGGGCGGGGAGACCCAGTACTTC. The genes are TRBV4-1 and TRBJ2-5; D may match TRBD1 or TRBD2 (7 bases each). CDR1 and CDR2 from the germline V gene are MGHRA and YSYEKL. The V end lost 0 bases, the J end lost 5 bases, and 22 bases lay between the germline ends. This CDR3 contains 18 residues.